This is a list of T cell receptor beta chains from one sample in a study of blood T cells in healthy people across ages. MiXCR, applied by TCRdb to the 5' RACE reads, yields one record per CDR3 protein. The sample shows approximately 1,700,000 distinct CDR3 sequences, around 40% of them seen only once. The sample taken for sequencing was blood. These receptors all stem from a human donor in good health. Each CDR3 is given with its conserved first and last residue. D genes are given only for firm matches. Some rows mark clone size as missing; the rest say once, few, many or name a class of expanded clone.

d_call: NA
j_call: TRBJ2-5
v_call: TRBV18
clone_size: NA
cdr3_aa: CASSQGSDGPLGETQYF
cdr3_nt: TGTGCCAGCTCACAAGGAAGCGACGGACCCTTAGGGGAGACCCAGTACTTC

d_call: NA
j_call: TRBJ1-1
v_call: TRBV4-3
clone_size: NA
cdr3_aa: CASSRKWGDTEAFF
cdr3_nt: TGCGCCAGCAGCCGTAAATGGGGCGACACTGAAGCTTTCTTT

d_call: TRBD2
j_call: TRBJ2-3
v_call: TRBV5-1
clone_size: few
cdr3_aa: CASSFRLAGPTDTQYF
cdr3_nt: TGCGCCAGCAGCTTTCGACTAGCGGGGCCCACAGATACGCAGTATTTT

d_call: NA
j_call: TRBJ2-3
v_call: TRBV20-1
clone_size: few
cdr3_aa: CSASIPGLADTQYF
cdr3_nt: TGCAGTGCTAGCATCCCGGGGTTGGCAGATACGCAGTATTTT

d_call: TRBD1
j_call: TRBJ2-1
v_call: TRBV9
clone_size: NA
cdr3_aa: CASSPPGTAVILSYNEQFF
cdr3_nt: TGTGCCAGCAGCCCCCCCGGGACAGCCGTAATTCTCTCCTACAATGAGCAGTTCTTC

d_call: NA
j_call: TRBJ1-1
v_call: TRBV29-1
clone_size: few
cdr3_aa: CSVHLGGDGTEAFF
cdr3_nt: TGCAGCGTCCACTTGGGGGGGGACGGCACTGAAGCTTTCTTT

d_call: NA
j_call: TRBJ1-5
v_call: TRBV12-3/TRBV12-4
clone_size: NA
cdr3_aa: CASSLALGSTGNQPQHF
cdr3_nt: TGTGCCAGCAGTTTAGCGCTTGGGTCCACGGGCAATCAGCCCCAGCATTTT

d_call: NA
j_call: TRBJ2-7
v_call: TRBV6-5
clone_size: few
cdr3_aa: CASSYQGPNSYEQYF
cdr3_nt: TGTGCCAGCAGTTATCAGGGACCCAACTCCTACGAGCAGTACTTC

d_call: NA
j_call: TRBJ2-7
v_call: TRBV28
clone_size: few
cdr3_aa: CASRQTVYEQYF
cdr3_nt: TGTGCCAGCAGGCAGACAGTCTACGAGCAGTACTTC

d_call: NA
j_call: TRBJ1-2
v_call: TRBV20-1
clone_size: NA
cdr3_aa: CSAREGSGYTF
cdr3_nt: TGCAGTGCTAGAGAGGGGTCCGGCTACACCTTC

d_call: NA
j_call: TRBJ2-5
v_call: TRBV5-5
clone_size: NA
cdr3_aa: CASSGGGRREETQYF
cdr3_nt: TGTGCCAGCAGCGGGGGTGGCAGAAGAGAAGAGACCCAGTACTTC

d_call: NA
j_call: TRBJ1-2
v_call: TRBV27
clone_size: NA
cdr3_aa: CAVGGNYGYTF
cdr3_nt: TGTGCCGTCGGGGGGAACTATGGCTACACCTTC

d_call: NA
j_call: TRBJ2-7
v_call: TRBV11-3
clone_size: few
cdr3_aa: CASSFNARSYEQYF
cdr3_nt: TGTGCCAGCAGCTTTAACGCCAGATCCTACGAGCAGTACTTC

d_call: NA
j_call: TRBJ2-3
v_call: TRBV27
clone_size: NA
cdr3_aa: CASTTVFGDTQYF
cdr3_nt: TGTGCCAGCACCACGGTATTTGGAGATACGCAGTATTTT

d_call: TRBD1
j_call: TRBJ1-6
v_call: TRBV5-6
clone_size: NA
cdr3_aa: CASSPDRGQIPPLHF
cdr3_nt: TGTGCCAGCAGCCCGGACAGGGGGCAGATCCCACCCCTCCACTTT

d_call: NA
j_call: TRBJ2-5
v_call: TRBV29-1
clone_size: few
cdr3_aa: CSVEWSASLQYF
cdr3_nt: TGCAGCGTTGAATGGTCGGCTAGCCTACAGTACTTC

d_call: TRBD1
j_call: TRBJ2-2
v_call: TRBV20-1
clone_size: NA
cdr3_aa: CSTTGRTGELFF
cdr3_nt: TGCAGTACGACAGGGCGGACCGGGGAGCTGTTTTTT

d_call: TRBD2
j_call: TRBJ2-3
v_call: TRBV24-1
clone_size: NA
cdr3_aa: CATGDGGADTQYF
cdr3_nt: TGTGCCACAGGAGACGGGGGGGCAGATACGCAGTATTTT

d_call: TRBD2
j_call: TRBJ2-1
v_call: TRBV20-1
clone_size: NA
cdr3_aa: CSAPPGTSFINEQFF
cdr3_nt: TGCAGTGCTCCTCCCGGGACTAGCTTCATCAATGAGCAGTTCTTC

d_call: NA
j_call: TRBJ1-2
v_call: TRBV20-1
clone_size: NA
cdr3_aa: CSAGRRESYIF
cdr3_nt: TGCAGTGCTGGAAGACGTGAATCCTACATCTTC

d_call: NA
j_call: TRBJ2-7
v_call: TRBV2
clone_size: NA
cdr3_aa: CASCVAVPYEQDF
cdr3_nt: TGTGCCAGCTGTGTGGCAGTTCCCTACGAGCAGGACTTC

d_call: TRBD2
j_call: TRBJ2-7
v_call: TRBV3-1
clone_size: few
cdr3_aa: CASSQGGGGQRRRYEQYF
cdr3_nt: TGTGCCAGCAGCCAAGGTGGGGGAGGGCAGAGACGTCGGTACGAGCAGTACTTC

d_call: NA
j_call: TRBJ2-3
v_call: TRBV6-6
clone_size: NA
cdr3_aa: CASSSVGGSGDTQYF
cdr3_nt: TGTGCCAGCAGTTCTGTGGGGGGCAGTGGAGATACGCAGTATTTT

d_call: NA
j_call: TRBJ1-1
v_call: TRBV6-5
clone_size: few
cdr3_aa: CASSYLQRSNTEAFF
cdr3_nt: TGTGCCAGCAGTTACCTACAGCGGTCGAACACTGAAGCTTTCTTT

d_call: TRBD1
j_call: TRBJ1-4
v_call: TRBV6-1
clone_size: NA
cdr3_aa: CASRTGQINEKLFF
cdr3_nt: TGTGCCAGCAGGACGGGACAGATTAATGAAAAACTGTTTTTT

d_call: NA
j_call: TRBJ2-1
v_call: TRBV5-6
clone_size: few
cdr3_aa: CASSLVDPGDEQFF
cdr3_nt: TGTGCCAGCAGCTTGGTGGACCCAGGGGATGAGCAGTTCTTC

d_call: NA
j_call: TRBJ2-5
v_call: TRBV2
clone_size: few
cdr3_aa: CASSEDSWGETQYF
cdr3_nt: TGTGCCAGCAGTGAGGACAGTTGGGGGGAGACCCAGTACTTC

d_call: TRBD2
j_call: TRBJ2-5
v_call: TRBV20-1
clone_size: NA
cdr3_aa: CSAGVPSGGAQETQYF
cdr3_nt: TGCAGTGCTGGAGTTCCCAGCGGGGGGGCCCAAGAGACCCAGTACTTC

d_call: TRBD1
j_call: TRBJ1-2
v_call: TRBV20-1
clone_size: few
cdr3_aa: CSARAGEGAYFGYGYTF
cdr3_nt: TGCAGTGCTAGAGCTGGGGAGGGGGCATATTTTGGCTATGGCTACACCTTC

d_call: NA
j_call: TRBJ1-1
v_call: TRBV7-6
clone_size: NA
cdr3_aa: CASSADLNTEAFF
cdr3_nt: TGTGCCAGCAGCGCAGATCTGAACACTGAAGCTTTCTTT

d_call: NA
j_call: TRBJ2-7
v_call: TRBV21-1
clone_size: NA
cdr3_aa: CASSKGRDRGYEQYF
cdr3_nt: TGTGCCAGCAGCAAAGGGAGGGACAGGGGCTACGAGCAGTACTTC

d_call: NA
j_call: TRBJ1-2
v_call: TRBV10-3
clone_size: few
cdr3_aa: CAITGQLWGYTF
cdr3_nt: TGTGCCATCACCGGACAGCTCTGGGGCTACACCTTC

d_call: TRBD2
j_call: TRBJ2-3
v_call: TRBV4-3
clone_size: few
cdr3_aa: CASSQGGRADTQYF
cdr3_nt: TGCGCCAGCAGCCAAGGAGGGAGGGCAGATACGCAGTATTTT

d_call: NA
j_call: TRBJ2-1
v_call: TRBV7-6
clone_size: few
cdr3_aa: CASSWAPQDEHEQFF
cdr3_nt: TGTGCCAGCAGCTGGGCTCCTCAGGACGAGCATGAGCAGTTCTTC

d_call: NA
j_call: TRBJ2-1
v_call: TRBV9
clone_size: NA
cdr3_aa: CASSPGLGQETQFF
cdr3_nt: TGTGCCAGCAGCCCAGGTCTTGGGCAAGAGACCCAGTTCTTC

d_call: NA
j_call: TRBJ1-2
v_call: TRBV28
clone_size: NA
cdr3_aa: CASNYDGYGYTF
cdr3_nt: TGTGCCAGCAACTATGACGGTTATGGCTACACCTTC

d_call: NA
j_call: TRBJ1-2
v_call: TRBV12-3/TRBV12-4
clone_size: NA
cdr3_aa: CASSLSWGHGYTF
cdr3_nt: TGTGCCAGCAGTTTATCTTGGGGTCATGGCTACACCTTC

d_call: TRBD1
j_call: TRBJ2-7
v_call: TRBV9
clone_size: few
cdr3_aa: CASSVGGRGLFYEQYF
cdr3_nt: TGTGCCAGCAGCGTAGGGGGCAGGGGGCTGTTCTACGAGCAGTACTTC

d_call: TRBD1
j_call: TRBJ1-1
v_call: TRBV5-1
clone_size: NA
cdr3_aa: CASSLVNRGLDTEAFF
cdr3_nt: TGCGCCAGCAGCTTGGTTAACAGGGGGCTTGACACTGAAGCTTTCTTT

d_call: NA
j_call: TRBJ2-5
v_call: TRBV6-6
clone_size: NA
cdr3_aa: CASSSASAEETQYF
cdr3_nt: TGTGCCAGCAGTTCGGCTAGCGCCGAAGAGACCCAGTACTTC

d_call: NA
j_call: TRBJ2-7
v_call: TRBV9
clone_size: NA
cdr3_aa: CASSGEVESPYEQYF
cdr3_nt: TGTGCCAGCAGCGGGGAGGTTGAGAGCCCATACGAGCAGTACTTC